The 15 T cell receptor beta chains given below trace back to one sample, sequenced in a study of human T cells and chemical hapten exposure. The study extracted total RNA from unfractionated whole blood. Individual cDNA molecules in this library carried unique molecular identifiers. TCRdb re-called the reads through MiXCR, storing one row per CDR3 protein. Altogether about 120,000 distinct CDR3 sequences are present, around 9% being singletons, with the ten largest covering 1.3% to 1.5%. Sequencing was done on a sample of whole blood. Source of these receptors: a human donor in good health. Some clones in this sample may be carry-over from other donors' samples.

In regard to this clonotype: An end of the junction does not agree with germline; a read error may underlie this. The rearrangement joins TRBV7-9 to TRBJ2-7; 10 bases align to TRBD2. Germline V gene sequence: CDR1 SEHNR, CDR2 FQNEAQ (reference sequence). The CDR3 length is 16 residues. In DNA, the CDR3 is TGTGTCAGCAGCAGAACCGAAGCGGGAGGGTGGGACGAGCAGTACTTC. Protein product: CVSSRTEAGGWDEQYF.

Ten or more counts support this clonotype. The chain employs TRBV12-3 or TRBV12-4 and TRBJ1-5; tentative D call: TRBD1 (6 bases). The CDR3 consists of 14 residues. Trimming pared 6 bases from V and 3 bases from J, leaving 12 bases between. The CDR3, as DNA: TGTGCCAGCAGAGGTGGACAGTTCAATCAGCCCCAGCATTTT. Translating it yields CASRGGQFNQPQHF.

The table lists this clonotype with a few counts. The chain employs TRBV3-1 and TRBJ2-3; 8 bases line up with TRBD1. V was clipped by 4 bases and J by 1 base; unmatched bases: 7. CDR1 LGHDT and CDR2 YNNKEL come from the germline V gene (reference sequence). The CDR3 extends over 16 amino acids. The CDR3: CASSPPGGLGTDTQYF. In DNA, the CDR3 is TGTGCCAGCAGCCCACCAGGGGGCTTGGGCACAGATACGCAGTATTTT.

This clonotype showed up many times. V and J are TRBV12-3 or TRBV12-4 and TRBJ2-7, with D unresolved. Trimming stripped 2 bases from V and 3 bases from J, with 11 bases between. This CDR3 has 14 residues. Here the CDR3 DNA reads TGTGCCAGCAGTTTAATAGGCCAGCTCTACGAGCAGTACTTC. Its translation is CASSLIGQLYEQYF.

Ten or more counts support this clonotype. This chain uses TRBV20-1 with TRBJ1-1; D is undetermined. Trimming removed 6 bases from V and 1 base from J, with 12 bases in between. The CDR3 contains 13 residues. Germline V CDR1 and CDR2: DFQATT, SNEGSKA (reference sequence). The CDR3 spells CSAPDVWNTEAFF. Written as DNA, the CDR3 is TGCAGTGCCCCGGACGTCTGGAACACTGAAGCTTTCTTT.

The CDR3 region is CATSLKGGSNQPQHF. The CDR3 coding sequence is TGTGCCACCAGCCTTAAAGGGGGTAGCAATCAGCCCCAGCATTTT. The chain employs TRBV15 and TRBJ1-5; D possibly corresponds to TRBD1 (6 bases). The CDR3 is 15 amino acids. V shed 5 bases and J shed 0 bases, with 11 bases lying between them. Germline-derived CDR1 and CDR2 are LNHNV and YYDKDF (reference sequence).

This clonotype was observed a handful of times. The chain is built from TRBV6-6 and TRBJ1-2; no clear D gene. Germline CDR1 MNHNY, CDR2 SVGAGI (reference sequence). There are 16 residues in the CDR3. V was trimmed by 7 bases and J by 0 bases, leaving 18 bases between them. CDR3 sequence (DNA): TGTGCCAGCACCGAGACCTCGACAAGCCCTAACTATGGCTACACCTTC. Amino acids: CASTETSTSPNYGYTF.

This clonotype was detected many times. J is TRBJ1-2 and V is TRBV4-2, with 10 nucleotides matching TRBD1. Germline values: CDR1 LGHNA, CDR2 YNFKEQ. CDR3 length: 15 amino acids. Trimming cost V 3 bases and J 4 bases; bases outside gene matches: 5. The CDR3 loop is CASSQGDRGAYGYTF. The CDR3 region has the DNA TGTGCCAGCAGCCAGGGGGACAGGGGCGCCTATGGCTACACCTTC.

The V call is TRBV15, the J call TRBJ2-1; 7 positions match TRBD1. J gave up 1 base and V 0 bases, and 3 bases lay outside the gene matches. The CDR3 totals 16 residues. The V gene's germline CDR1 is LNHNV and CDR2 YYDKDF (reference sequence). The CDR3 DNA is TGTGCCACCAGCAGAGAAACAGGGGTATCCTACAATGAGCAGTTCTTC. Its translation is CATSRETGVSYNEQFF. Drawing the rest from reference TRBV15 and TRBJ2-1, the complete variable domain is DAMVIQNPRYQVTQFGKPVTLSCSQTLNHNVMYWYQQKSSQAPKLLFHYYDKDFNNEADTPDNFQSRRPNTSFCFLDIRSPGLGDTAMYLCATSRETGVSYNEQFFGPGTRLTVL.

Remarks on this clonotype: At one end the junction does not follow the germline gene, possibly because of a read error. This chain uses TRBV6-1 with TRBJ2-1; 9 bases are a match to TRBD1. Germline CDR1 is MNHNS and CDR2 is SASEGT. The CDR3 spans 14 residues. CDR3 in DNA: TGTGCCAGCAGGGAAGGGACAGGGTATAATGAGCAGTTCTTC. Translated, it gives CASREGTGYNEQFF.

The CDR3 sequence is CASRASAGETQYF. In DNA form, the CDR3 reads TGCGCCAGCAGGGCTAGCGCGGGTGAGACCCAGTACTTC. The chain combines TRBV5-1 with TRBJ2-5, with D tentatively TRBD2 (6 bases). V gave up 5 bases and J gave up 5 bases, with 13 bases separating them. This CDR3 region has 13 residues. Germline V CDR1 and CDR2: SGHRS, YFSETQ.

This clonotype has ten or more counts. This chain connects TRBV29-1 to TRBJ1-1; no clear D. Germline loops: CDR1 SQVTM, CDR2 ANQGSEA. V was trimmed by 5 bases and J by 2 bases, leaving 9 bases between them. The CDR3 spans 12 residues. The CDR3 nucleotides read TGCAGCGTTCTCCAAGATAACACTGAAGCTTTCTTT. This sequence encodes CSVLQDNTEAFF. Looking up the rest from reference TRBV29-1 and TRBJ1-1 gives the full variable domain: SAVISQKPSRDICQRGTSLTIQCQVDSQVTMMFWYRQQPGQSLTLIATANQGSEATYESGFVIDKFPISRPNLTFSTLTVSNMSPEDSSIYLCSVLQDNTEAFFGQGTRLTVV.

This clonotype was picked up many times. V gene TRBV6-2 or TRBV6-3 combines with J gene TRBJ2-2, with D tentatively TRBD1 (6 bases). Looked up from germline, CDR1 is MNHEY and CDR2 is SVGEGT. V was cut by 0 bases and J by 5 bases, with 13 bases left in between. The CDR3 consists of 16 residues. For the CDR3, the DNA is TGTGCCAGCAGTTACTCACAGGGCCTGGGGACCGGGGAGCTGTTTTTT. Protein product: CASSYSQGLGTGELFF.

The chain uses TRBV7-2 and TRBJ1-6; the D gene is possibly TRBD1 (6 bases). The germline V gene has CDR1 SGHTA and CDR2 FQGNSA. Trimming left V 2 bases short and J 9 bases short, with 14 bases between. CDR3 length equals 15 residues. The CDR3 DNA sequence: TGTGCCAGCAGCTTAAGGCAGGGGTTAAGTTCACCCCTCCACTTT. Translated, it gives CASSLRQGLSSPLHF.

This clonotype came up many times. The chain has TRBV5-1 and TRBJ2-3, with 12 positions matching TRBD1. With V trimmed by 3 bases and J by 3 bases, 8 bases remained unmatched. The CDR3 length is 17 residues. Germline V gene sequence: CDR1 SGHRS, CDR2 YFSETQ. In DNA, the CDR3 is TGCGCCAGCAGCTCGAACCTGGGACAGGGGGCGACAGATACGCAGTATTTT. Protein product: CASSSNLGQGATDTQYF.